This T cell receptor beta chain was captured by sequencing in a study of blood T cell repertoires in COVID-19. Whole-study context: Samples taken during acute and convalescent COVID-19 were collected in the United States, Italy and Spain.

CDR1 is ENHRY, CDR2 SYGVKD, per germline. The CDR3 contains 15 residues. Trimming pared 2 bases from V and 1 base from J, leaving 11 bases between. Under the authors' procedure: Amplification with reference gene primers provided the estimates of nucleated cell counts. Measured with immunoSEQ multiplex PCR; TCRdb has only the in-frame clones, and not every one. D and trimming were read from the DNA, whereas the V and J calls and clone size are those reported in that table. The sample lists more than 100,000 clones, over 70% occurring once. The receptor was derived from a man aged 70 or older with acute or convalescent COVID-19. The rearrangement links TRBV10-3 to TRBJ1-2; D unresolved. Source material: peripheral blood. CDR3 DNA sequence: TGTGCCATCAGTGAGATGGTAGGCGGTAACTATGGCTACACCTTC. This encodes CAISEMVGGNYGYTF.